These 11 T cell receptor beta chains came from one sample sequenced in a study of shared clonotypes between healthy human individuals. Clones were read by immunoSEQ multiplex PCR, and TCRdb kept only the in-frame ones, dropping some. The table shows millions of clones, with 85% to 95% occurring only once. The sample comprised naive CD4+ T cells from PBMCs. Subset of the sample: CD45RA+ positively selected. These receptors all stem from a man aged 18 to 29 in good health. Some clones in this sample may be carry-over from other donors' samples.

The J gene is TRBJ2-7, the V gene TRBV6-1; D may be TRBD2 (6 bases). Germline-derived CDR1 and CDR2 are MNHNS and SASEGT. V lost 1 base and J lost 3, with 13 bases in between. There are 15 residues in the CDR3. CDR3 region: CASSEGRAEYYEQYF. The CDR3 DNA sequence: TGTGCCAGCAGTGAAGGGAGGGCCGAATACTACGAGCAGTACTTC.

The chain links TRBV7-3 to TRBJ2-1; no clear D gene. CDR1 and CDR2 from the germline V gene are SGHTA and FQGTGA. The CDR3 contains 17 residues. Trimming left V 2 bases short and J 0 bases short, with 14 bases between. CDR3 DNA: TGTGCCAGCAGCTTACTCCCTAAACCTCGCTCCTACAATGAGCAGTTCTTC. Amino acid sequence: CASSLLPKPRSYNEQFF.

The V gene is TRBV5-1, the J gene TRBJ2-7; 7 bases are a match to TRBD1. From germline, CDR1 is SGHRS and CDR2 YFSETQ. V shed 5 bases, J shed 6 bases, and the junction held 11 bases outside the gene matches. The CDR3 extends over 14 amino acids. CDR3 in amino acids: CASSIWTGGGEQYF. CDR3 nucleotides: TGCGCCAGCAGTATCTGGACAGGAGGAGGCGAGCAGTACTTC.

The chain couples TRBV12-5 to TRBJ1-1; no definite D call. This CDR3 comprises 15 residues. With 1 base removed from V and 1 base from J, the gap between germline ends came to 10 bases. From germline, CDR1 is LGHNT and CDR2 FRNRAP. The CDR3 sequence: CASGLGRHANTEAFF. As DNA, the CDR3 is TGTGCTAGTGGTTTGGGCCGACACGCGAACACTGAAGCTTTCTTT.

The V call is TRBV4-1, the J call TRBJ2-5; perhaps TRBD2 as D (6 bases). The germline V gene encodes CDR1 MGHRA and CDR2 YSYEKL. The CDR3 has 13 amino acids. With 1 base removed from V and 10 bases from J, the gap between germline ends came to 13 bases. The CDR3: CASSQGGSAGQYF. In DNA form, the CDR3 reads TGCGCCAGCAGCCAAGGGGGGTCAGCGGGCCAGTACTTC.

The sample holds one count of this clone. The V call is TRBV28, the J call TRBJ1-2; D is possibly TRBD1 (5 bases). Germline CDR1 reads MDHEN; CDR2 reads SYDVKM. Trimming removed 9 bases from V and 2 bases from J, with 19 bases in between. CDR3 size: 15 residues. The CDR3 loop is CASSVPRWGNYGYTF. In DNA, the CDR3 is TGTGCCAGTAGTGTCCCGCGTTGGGGGAACTATGGCTACACCTTC.

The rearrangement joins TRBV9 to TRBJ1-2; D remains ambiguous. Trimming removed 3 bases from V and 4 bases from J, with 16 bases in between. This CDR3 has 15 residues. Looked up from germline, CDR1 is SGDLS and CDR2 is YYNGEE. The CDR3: CASSGSGVIGYGYTF. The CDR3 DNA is TGTGCCAGCAGCGGATCTGGGGTTATAGGCTATGGCTACACCTTC.

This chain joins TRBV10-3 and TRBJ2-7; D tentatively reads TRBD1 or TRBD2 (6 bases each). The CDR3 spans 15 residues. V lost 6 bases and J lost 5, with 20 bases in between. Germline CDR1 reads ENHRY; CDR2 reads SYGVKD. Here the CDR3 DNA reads TGTGCCATCAGGGGGGGCCGACTAGGAGCGGACGAGCAGTACTTC. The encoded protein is CAIRGGRLGADEQYF.

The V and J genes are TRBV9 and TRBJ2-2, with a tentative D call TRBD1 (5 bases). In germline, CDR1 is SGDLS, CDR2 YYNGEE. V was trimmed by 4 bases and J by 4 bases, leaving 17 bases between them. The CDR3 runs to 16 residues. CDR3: CASSPGVRGGTGELFF. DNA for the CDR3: TGTGCCAGCAGCCCAGGAGTTAGGGGCGGCACCGGGGAGCTGTTTTTT.

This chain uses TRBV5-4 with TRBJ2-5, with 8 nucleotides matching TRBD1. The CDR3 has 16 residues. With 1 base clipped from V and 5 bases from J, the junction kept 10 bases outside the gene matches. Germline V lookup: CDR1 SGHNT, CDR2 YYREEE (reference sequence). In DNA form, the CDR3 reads TGTGCCAGCAGCTTGTTTTTTCCAGGGGGCGCGGAGACCCAGTACTTC. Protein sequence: CASSLFFPGGAETQYF.

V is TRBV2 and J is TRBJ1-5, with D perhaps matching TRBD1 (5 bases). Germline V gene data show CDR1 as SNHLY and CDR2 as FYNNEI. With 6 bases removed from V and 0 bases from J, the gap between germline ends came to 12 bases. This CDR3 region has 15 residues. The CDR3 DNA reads TGTGCCAGCAGCGACAGCCTTTATAGCAATCAGCCCCAGCATTTT. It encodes CASSDSLYSNQPQHF. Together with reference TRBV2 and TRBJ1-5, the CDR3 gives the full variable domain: EPEVTQTPSHQVTQMGQEVILRCVPISNHLYFYWYRQILGQKVEFLVSFYNNEISEKSEIFDDQFSVERPDGSNFTLKIRSTKLEDSAMYFCASSDSLYSNQPQHFGDGTRLSIL.